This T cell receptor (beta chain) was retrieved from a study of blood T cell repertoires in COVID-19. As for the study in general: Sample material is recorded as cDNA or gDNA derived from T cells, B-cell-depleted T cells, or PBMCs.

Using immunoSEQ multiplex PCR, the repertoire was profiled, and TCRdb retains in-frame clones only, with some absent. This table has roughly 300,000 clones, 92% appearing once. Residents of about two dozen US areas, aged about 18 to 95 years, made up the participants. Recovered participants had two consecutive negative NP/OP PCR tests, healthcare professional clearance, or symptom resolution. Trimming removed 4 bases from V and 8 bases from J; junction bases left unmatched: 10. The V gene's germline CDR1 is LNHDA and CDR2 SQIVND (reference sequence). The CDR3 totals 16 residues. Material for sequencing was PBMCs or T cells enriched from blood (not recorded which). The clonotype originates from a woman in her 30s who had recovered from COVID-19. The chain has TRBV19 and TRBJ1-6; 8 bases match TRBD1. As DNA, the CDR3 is TGTGCCAGTAGTAGGTGGTACAGGGGGATGGATTCACCCCTCCACTTT. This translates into CASSRWYRGMDSPLHF.